This T cell receptor (beta chain) was captured in a study of early T cells in non-severe SARS-CoV-2 infection. For the study at large: The authors sequenced bulk RNA from unsorted whole blood, leaving chains unpaired. Study findings and constraints: The matching step, a VDJdb search, favored anti-spike CD8 responses and missed private and CD4 specificities.

This clonotype was observed a handful of times. Antigen specificity is unknown. The CDR3 is made up of 14 amino acids. Germline V gene lookup returns CDR1 SGHDN and CDR2 FVKESK. The V end was cut by 1 base, the J end by 4 bases, with 8 bases between. Attached unique molecular identifiers marked individual cDNA molecules. MiXCR was run by TCRdb on the 5' RACE reads, yielding one entry per CDR3 protein. The sample has 37,000 or so distinct CDR3 sequences, 6.3% seen once. Material for sequencing was whole blood. This chain connects TRBV14 to TRBJ2-1; D could derive from TRBD1 or TRBD2 (5 bases each). The sequence derives from an adult who was a healthcare worker with PCR-confirmed SARS-CoV-2 infection or an uninfected control (not recorded which). CDR3 loop: CASSQVGVYNEQFF. CDR3 bases: TGTGCCAGCAGCCAAGTGGGGGTATACAATGAGCAGTTCTTC.